This TCR beta chain was obtained from a study of T cell responses to AZD1222 COVID-19 vaccine. A note on this clone: Its cognate antigen is unknown.

Regarding the study as a whole: Sampled repertoires all dated from after the peak T cell response. Donors, mostly white British, included more females; clonal diversity was possibly underestimated. Only six people who got AZD1222 tested seropositive at baseline.

Clones were sequenced by immunoSEQ multiplex PCR, and TCRdb holds only the in-frame ones, with some missing. Counted here are roughly 40,000 clones, roughly 91% occurring once; the ten biggest clones make up about 36%. The CDR3 sequence is 16 residues long. With 6 bases clipped from V and 0 bases from J, the junction kept 3 bases outside the gene matches. Germline V CDR1 and CDR2: ENHRY, SYGVKD. This receptor was taken from an adult who received the AZD1222 COVID-19 vaccine. The specimen comprised peripheral blood, sampled 28 days after the second AZD1222 dose. V and J are TRBV10-3 and TRBJ2-2, with 11 bases that match TRBD1. CDR3 loop: CAIRTGQGANTGELFF. CDR3 sequence (DNA): TGTGCCATCAGGACGGGACAGGGGGCGAACACCGGGGAGCTGTTTTTT.